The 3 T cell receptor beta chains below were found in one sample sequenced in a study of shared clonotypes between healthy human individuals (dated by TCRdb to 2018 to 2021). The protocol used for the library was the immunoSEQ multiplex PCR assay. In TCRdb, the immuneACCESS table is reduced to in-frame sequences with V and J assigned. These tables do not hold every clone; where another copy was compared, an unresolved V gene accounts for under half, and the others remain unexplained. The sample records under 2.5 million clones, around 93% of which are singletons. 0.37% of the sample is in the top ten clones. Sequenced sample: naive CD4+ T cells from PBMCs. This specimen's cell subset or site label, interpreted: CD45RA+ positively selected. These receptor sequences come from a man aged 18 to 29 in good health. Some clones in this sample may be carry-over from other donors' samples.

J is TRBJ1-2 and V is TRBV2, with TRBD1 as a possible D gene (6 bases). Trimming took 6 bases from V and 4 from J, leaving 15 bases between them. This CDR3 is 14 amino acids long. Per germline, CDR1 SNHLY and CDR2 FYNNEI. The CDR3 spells CASSRQENLYGYTF. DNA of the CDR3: TGTGCCAGCAGCCGACAGGAAAACCTCTATGGCTACACCTTC.

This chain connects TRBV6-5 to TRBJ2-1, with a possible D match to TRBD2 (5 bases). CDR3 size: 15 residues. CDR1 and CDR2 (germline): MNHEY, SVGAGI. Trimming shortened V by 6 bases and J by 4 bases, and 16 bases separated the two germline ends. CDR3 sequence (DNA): TGTGCCAGCAGCGGAACTAGAGGCGCATACAATGAGCAGTTCTTC. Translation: CASSGTRGAYNEQFF.

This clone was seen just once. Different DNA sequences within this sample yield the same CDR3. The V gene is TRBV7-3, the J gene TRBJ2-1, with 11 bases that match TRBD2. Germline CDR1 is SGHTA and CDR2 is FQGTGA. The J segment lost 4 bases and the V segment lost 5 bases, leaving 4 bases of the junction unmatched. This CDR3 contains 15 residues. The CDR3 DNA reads TGTGCCAGCAGCCGCGGGACTAGCGGTTACAATGAGCAGTTCTTC. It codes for CASSRGTSGYNEQFF.